The rows below give T cell receptor beta chains drawn from one sample of a study of cytomegalovirus exposure and HLA in healthy donors. TCRdb's copy holds only in-frame clones and misses some; the assay was immunoSEQ multiplex PCR. The sample yields 100,000 to 120,000 clones, about four fifths seen once. Sequenced: PBMCs. These receptor sequences come from a man aged 25-45 years in good health and CMV-seronegative. The CDR3 runs from the conserved cysteine through the conserved F or W. D genes are given only for firm matches. Clone size is stated in some rows and not others, as once, few, many or a class when expanded.

D gene,V gene,J gene,clone size,CDR3 protein,CDR3 DNA
.,TRBV30,TRBJ1-1,.,CAWSVGNSPAFF,TGTGCCTGGAGTGTTGGAAACAGTCCAGCTTTCTTT
.,TRBV4-1,TRBJ2-2,.,CASSQDQAAANTGELFF,TGCGCCAGCAGCCAAGATCAAGCGGCCGCGAACACCGGGGAGCTGTTTTTT
.,TRBV6-5,TRBJ1-1,.,CASRGGQKNTEAFF,TGTGCCAGCAGGGGTGGACAGAAGAACACTGAAGCTTTCTTT
TRBD1,TRBV6-6,TRBJ1-2,.,CASSDSGGFGGYTF,TGTGCCAGCAGCGATTCAGGGGGTTTCGGTGGCTACACCTTC
TRBD2,TRBV7-7,TRBJ2-5,.,CASSLGLAGEETQYF,TGTGCCAGCAGCTTGGGACTAGCGGGGGAAGAGACCCAGTACTTC
.,TRBV7-9,TRBJ2-1,.,CASSPKGGGRYNEQFF,TGTGCCAGCAGCCCTAAGGGCGGGGGCAGATACAATGAGCAGTTCTTC
TRBD1,TRBV30,TRBJ1-6,few,CAWNPSGQVNSPLHF,TGTGCCTGGAATCCGTCCGGACAGGTTAATTCACCCCTCCACTTT
TRBD1,TRBV30,TRBJ1-3,.,CAWPGQAPSSNTIYF,TGTGCCTGGCCGGGACAGGCTCCTTCTTCAAACACCATATATTTT
.,TRBV30,TRBJ1-1,.,CAWTQVTTEAFF,TGTGCCTGGACCCAGGTTACCACTGAAGCTTTCTTT
.,TRBV7-6,TRBJ1-1,.,CASSLGLGAEAFF,TGTGCCAGCAGCTTAGGACTGGGAGCTGAAGCTTTCTTT
.,TRBV5-1,TRBJ2-7,.,CASRDTGSEQYF,TGCGCCAGCAGAGATACAGGGTCCGAGCAGTACTTC
TRBD1,TRBV18,TRBJ2-6,.,CASSQPTTGAAGANVLTF,TGTGCCAGCTCGCAACCCACGACAGGGGCCGCTGGGGCCAACGTCCTGACTTTC
.,TRBV9,TRBJ2-2,.,CASSVGHRNTGELFF,TGTGCCAGCAGCGTAGGGCACCGGAACACCGGGGAGCTGTTTTTT
.,TRBV10-3,TRBJ1-1,.,CAISAGGGTEAFF,TGTGCCATCAGTGCGGGCGGGGGCACTGAAGCTTTCTTT
TRBD1,TRBV28,TRBJ1-2,.,CATSSGTANGYTF,TGTGCCACCTCATCCGGGACAGCCAATGGCTACACCTTC
TRBD1,TRBV5-1,TRBJ2-1,.,CASSRQGGGSYNEQFF,TGCGCCAGCAGCCGACAGGGGGGCGGCTCCTACAATGAGCAGTTCTTC
.,TRBV4-1,TRBJ2-6,.,CASSQGHSGANVLTF,TGCGCCAGCAGCCAAGGACACTCTGGGGCCAACGTCCTGACTTTC
TRBD2,TRBV10-3,TRBJ2-2,few,CAISVAGVGTGELFF,TGTGCCATCAGTGTGGCGGGAGTAGGGACCGGGGAGCTGTTTTTT
.,TRBV10-3,TRBJ2-1,few,CAISEGGGPSYEQFF,TGTGCCATCAGTGAAGGGGGAGGGCCCTCGTATGAGCAGTTCTTC
.,TRBV6-1,TRBJ1-3,.,CASSEKRRDFSGNTIYF,TGTGCCAGCAGTGAGAAAAGACGGGACTTCTCTGGAAACACCATATATTTT
.,TRBV30,TRBJ2-3,.,CAWSVQVDTQYF,TGTGCCTGGAGTGTACAAGTAGATACGCAGTATTTT
.,TRBV14,TRBJ2-2,.,CASSISTGANTGELFF,TGTGCCAGCAGCATTAGTACAGGCGCGAACACCGGGGAGCTGTTTTTT
.,TRBV29-1,TRBJ1-5,few,CSVILQGSNQPQHF,TGCAGCGTTATTCTACAGGGAAGCAATCAGCCCCAGCATTTT
.,TRBV18,TRBJ2-7,.,CASSPTGTTYEQYF,TGTGCCAGCTCACCAACCGGGACAACCTACGAGCAGTACTTC
TRBD1,TRBV7-2,TRBJ1-4,.,CASSLDRGNEKLFF,TGTGCCAGCAGCTTAGACAGGGGGAACGAAAAACTGTTTTTT
.,TRBV6-5,TRBJ2-3,.,CASRRDSTDTQYF,TGTGCCAGCAGACGGGACTCCACAGATACGCAGTATTTT
TRBD1,TRBV6-5,TRBJ1-3,.,CASRPGQGNGNTIYF,TGTGCCAGCAGACCGGGACAGGGGAACGGAAACACCATATATTTT
TRBD1,TRBV5-4,TRBJ2-5,.,CASNPPGTGEQETQYF,TGTGCCAGCAACCCCCCCGGGACAGGGGAACAAGAGACCCAGTACTTC
.,TRBV7-2,TRBJ2-7,.,CASSLDPVRGYEQYF,TGTGCCAGCAGCTTAGATCCCGTACGGGGCTACGAGCAGTACTTC
TRBD2,TRBV27,TRBJ2-7,.,CASSLLGREGGSYEQYF,TGTGCCAGCAGTTTATTGGGGCGGGAGGGAGGCTCCTACGAGCAGTACTTC
.,TRBV5-1,TRBJ2-5,few,CASSHPPQQETQYF,TGCGCCAGCAGCCACCCGCCCCAGCAAGAGACCCAGTACTTC
.,TRBV7-9,TRBJ1-3,few,CASSLLSSGNTIYF,TGTGCCAGCAGCTTGTTGAGTTCTGGAAACACCATATATTTT
.,TRBV29-1,TRBJ2-6,few,CSVDSRSGANVLTF,TGCAGCGTAGACAGCCGGTCTGGGGCCAACGTCCTGACTTTC
.,TRBV7-3,TRBJ1-2,.,CASSLTGADYGYTF,TGTGCCAGCAGCTTAACGGGGGCTGACTATGGCTACACCTTC
TRBD1,TRBV19,TRBJ2-1,.,CASSWGSRLTGGNEQFF,TGTGCCAGTAGTTGGGGCAGTCGTCTGACAGGGGGTAATGAGCAGTTCTTC
TRBD1,TRBV7-2,TRBJ1-1,few,CASTGAGTEAFF,TGTGCCAGTACAGGGGCCGGCACTGAAGCTTTCTTT
.,TRBV2,TRBJ1-1,.,CASSDVGATEAFF,TGTGCCAGCAGTGATGTAGGGGCAACTGAAGCTTTCTTT
.,TRBV30,TRBJ2-1,few,CAWTSGYSNEQFF,TGTGCCTGGACCTCCGGGTACTCCAATGAGCAGTTCTTC
.,TRBV27,TRBJ2-2,.,CASRRGSGGGAGAGELFF,TGTGCCAGCAGGAGGGGGAGTGGGGGCGGGGCGGGAGCCGGGGAGCTGTTTTTT
.,TRBV1,TRBJ1-1,.,CTSSHFDRSNTEAFF,TGCACCAGCAGCCACTTTGACAGGTCGAACACTGAAGCTTTCTTT
.,TRBV6-1,TRBJ1-1,.,CASRGALAYTEAFF,TGTGCCAGCAGGGGGGCCTTGGCATACACTGAAGCTTTCTTT
TRBD1,TRBV5-1,TRBJ2-3,.,CASNQGQGTTTMRADTQYF,TGCGCCAGCAACCAAGGACAGGGAACTACAACTATGCGGGCAGATACGCAGTATTTT
.,TRBV7-3,TRBJ2-2,.,CASSSTSSTGELFF,TGTGCCAGCAGCTCGACTTCCTCTACCGGGGAGCTGTTTTTT
TRBD1,TRBV19,TRBJ1-1,.,CASSRWTGGTEAFF,TGTGCCAGTAGTAGATGGACAGGGGGCACTGAAGCTTTCTTT
.,TRBV27,TRBJ2-7,.,CASSLSGGRGTTEQYF,TGTGCCAGCAGTTTATCAGGGGGACGAGGGACGACGGAGCAGTACTTC
.,TRBV18,TRBJ1-3,.,CASSPWGSGSGNTIYF,TGTGCCAGCTCACCATGGGGCAGTGGCTCTGGAAACACCATATATTTT